The next 21 T cell receptor beta chains were all read from a single sample in a study of breast tumors, draining lymph nodes, adjacent tissues. The lymph nodes were axillary draining lymph nodes from breast cancer patients. TCRdb ran MiXCR on the multiplex PCR reads and lists one entry per CDR3 protein. This sample carries approximately 250,000 distinct CDR3 sequences, around 35% of them seen once, and the ten largest clones take under 4.5%. The sequencing input was axillary lymph node tissue. These receptors were taken from a female donor with breast cancer. Some clones in this sample may be carry-over from other donors' samples.

The chain carries TRBV7-2 and TRBJ2-5; D possibly uses TRBD1 or TRBD2 (7 bases each). In germline, CDR1 is SGHTA, CDR2 FQGNSA. Between the trimmed V and J ends, which lost 1 base and 5 bases, there was a span of 14 bases. The CDR3 is made up of 15 amino acids. CDR3 residues: CASSLGSGGGETQYF. The CDR3 DNA is TGTGCCAGCAGCTTAGGGTCAGGGGGAGGGGAGACCCAGTACTTC.

This clonotype has at least ten counts. V gene TRBV10-3 combines with J gene TRBJ2-3, with TRBD1 matching over 10 bases. The CDR3 consists of 15 residues. CDR1 is ENHRY, CDR2 SYGVKD, per germline. Trimming cost V 4 bases and J 0 bases; bases outside gene matches: 1. The CDR3 coding sequence is TGTGCCATCAGTGGGGGACAGGGGAGCACAGATACGCAGTATTTT. It yields the protein CAISGGQGSTDTQYF.

This clonotype has ten or more counts. This rearrangement joins TRBV3-1 to TRBJ1-2; D may be TRBD1 (6 bases). The CDR3 covers 13 residues. Trimming removed 3 bases from V and 7 bases from J, with 12 bases in between. Germline loops: CDR1 LGHDT, CDR2 YNNKEL (reference sequence). Here the CDR3 DNA reads TGTGCCAGCAGCCATGAGGGGGGAGGTGGCTACACCTTC. Its translation is CASSHEGGGGYTF.

Only a few counts were recorded for this clonotype. This chain connects TRBV6-6 to TRBJ2-1; 11 nucleotides match TRBD2. The V and J ends lost 4 bases and 9 bases, in that order; junction bases with no gene match: 8. Germline V gene lookup returns CDR1 MNHNY and CDR2 SVGAGI (reference sequence). This CDR3 has 15 amino acids. The DNA for the CDR3 is TGTGCCAGCAGTTTACTAGCGGGAGATCGAGGTGAGCAGTTCTTC. Its protein product is CASSLLAGDRGEQFF.

Comments on this clonotype: The junction does not match germline at one end; this may be a read error. The V gene is TRBV27, the J gene TRBJ2-7, with 12 bases lining up with TRBD2. CDR1 and CDR2 (germline): MNHEY, SMNVEV (reference sequence). The CDR3 is 14 residues long. As DNA, the CDR3 is TGTGCCAACAGTCGACTAGCGGGAGTAGGAGAGCAGTACTTC. Protein: CANSRLAGVGEQYF.

This clonotype was detected ten times or more. V and J are TRBV13 and TRBJ1-2; D unclear. CDR1 is PRHDT, CDR2 FYEKMQ, per germline (reference sequence). The CDR3 extends over 14 amino acids. Deletions cut 2 bases from V and 4 bases from J, with 11 bases between. The CDR3 loop reads CASSLSQSGYGYTF. In DNA, the CDR3 is TGTGCCAGCAGCTTAAGTCAGTCTGGCTATGGCTACACCTTC.

This clonotype was detected many times. This chain joins TRBV6-5 and TRBJ1-2; D perhaps matches TRBD1 (5 bases). The V gene's germline CDR1 is MNHEY and CDR2 SVGAGI. V lost 10 bases, J lost 9 bases, and 18 bases lay in between. The CDR3 has 12 amino acids. The CDR3 sequence: CAIRDAQARYTF. The CDR3 bases are TGTGCCATCAGGGATGCCCAGGCCCGCTACACCTTC.

To note about this clonotype: A much larger clone differs from this one at a single base, so this may be a read error. The chain employs TRBV9 and TRBJ2-1, with 9 bases aligning to TRBD2. With V trimmed by 0 bases and J by 7 bases, 14 bases remained unmatched. Germline CDR1 reads SGDLS; CDR2 reads YYNGEE. This CDR3 has 18 amino acids. Here the CDR3 reads CASSVEGGGALRANEQFF. The DNA of the CDR3 is TGTGCCAGCAGCGTAGAGGGCGGGGGGGCCCTACGGGCGAATGAGCAGTTCTTC.

This clonotype was counted once. J is TRBJ2-3 and V is TRBV19, with 7 positions matching TRBD1. V trimming: 9 bases; J trimming: 0 bases; junction bases outside the gene matches: 3. CDR3 length: 13 residues. The germline V gene encodes CDR1 LNHDA and CDR2 SQIVND (reference sequence). The CDR3 DNA sequence: TGTGCCAGAGGGACAGCTAGCACAGATACGCAGTATTTT. Translated: CARGTASTDTQYF.

The table lists this clonotype with a few counts. The V gene is TRBV25-1, the J gene TRBJ1-1, with D possibly being TRBD1 (5 bases). Trimming removed 7 bases from V and 0 bases from J, with 9 bases in between. Germline CDR1 MGHDK, CDR2 SYGVNS. The CDR3 loop spans 13 amino acids. This chain's CDR3 is CASTPGMNTEAFF. In DNA, the CDR3 is TGTGCCAGCACCCCAGGGATGAACACTGAAGCTTTCTTT.

This clonotype was found a few times. The chain has TRBV6-5 and TRBJ2-1; TRBD1 matches at 8 bases. The J segment lost 8 bases and the V segment lost 6 bases, leaving 12 bases of the junction unmatched. Germline-derived CDR1 and CDR2 are MNHEY and SVGAGI. CDR3 size: 15 residues. For the CDR3, the DNA is TGTGCCAGCAGGCCCGGGACAGGAGTTCAGCATGAGCAGTTCTTC. Translation gives CASRPGTGVQHEQFF.

A word on this clonotype: At one of its ends the junction is not consistent with the germline gene, which may arise from a read error. The chain has TRBV10-3 and TRBJ1-3, with unresolved D. CDR1 and CDR2 from the germline V gene are ENHRY and SYGVKD. The CDR3 is made up of 12 amino acids. This CDR3 is CAISDSGNAIYF. CDR3 sequence (DNA): TGTGCCATCAGTGACTCTGGAAACGCCATATATTTT.

The V call is TRBV2, the J call TRBJ2-5; possibly TRBD1 for D (5 bases). Trimming removed 5 bases at V and 3 bases at J, with 10 bases between. CDR3 length equals 13 residues. Germline assignment: CDR1 SNHLY and CDR2 FYNNEI. This CDR3 is CASSTQGEETQYF. DNA for the CDR3: TGTGCCAGCAGTACCCAGGGCGAAGAGACCCAGTACTTC.

Worth noting for this clonotype: Relative to the germline gene, one junction end is altered; a read error may explain this. CDR3 protein: CTSSEDTQYF. The CDR3 nucleotides are TGCACCAGCAGTGAAGATACGCAGTATTTT. This rearrangement joins TRBV10-2 to TRBJ2-3, with D unresolved. Germline V lookup: CDR1 WSHSY, CDR2 SAAADI. The CDR3 contains 10 residues.

The rearrangement joins TRBV5-1 to TRBJ2-5; either TRBD1 or TRBD2 may fit D (5 bases each). This CDR3 is 14 amino acids long. Germline values: CDR1 SGHRS, CDR2 YFSETQ. Trimming shortened V by 0 bases and J by 5 bases, and 11 bases separated the two germline ends. The CDR3 reads CASSLERGRETQYF. As DNA, the CDR3 is TGCGCCAGCAGCTTGGAACGGGGCCGGGAGACCCAGTACTTC.

This clonotype was picked up many times. The chain employs TRBV12-5 and TRBJ2-1, with TRBD2 identical over 7 bases. This CDR3 contains 14 residues. Germline V gene sequence: CDR1 LGHNT, CDR2 FRNRAP. V shed 6 bases and J 5 bases; nucleotides not matched to a gene: 7. CDR3 loop: CASGAGAGNNEQFF. In nucleotides, the CDR3 is TGTGCTAGTGGCGCGGGAGCGGGAAACAATGAGCAGTTCTTC.

The chain recombines TRBV5-6 with TRBJ2-2; 8 bases match TRBD2. V gave up 5 bases and J gave up 4 bases; unmatched junction bases: 13. CDR1 and CDR2 from the germline V gene are SGHDT and YYEEEE. The length of the CDR3 is 17 residues. CDR3 nucleotide sequence: TGTGCCAGCAGACGGACTAGCACGAGCGTATCCACCGGGGAGCTGTTTTTT. Its translation: CASRRTSTSVSTGELFF. Combining the CDR3 with reference TRBV5-6 and TRBJ2-2 gives the whole variable domain DAGVTQSPTHLIKTRGQQVTLRCSPKSGHDTVSWYQQALGQGPQFIFQYYEEEERQRGNFPDRFSGHQFPNYSSELNVNALLLGDSALYLCASRRTSTSVSTGELFFGEGSRLTVL.

This clonotype came up many times. The V call is TRBV11-3, the J call TRBJ2-3; D gene ambiguous. The CDR3 is made up of 14 amino acids. The germline gives CDR1 SGHNT, CDR2 YENEEA. Trimming cost V 5 bases and J 2 bases, with 11 bases left between them. This CDR3 is CASSPTRNTDTQYF. The CDR3 nucleotides are TGTGCCAGCAGCCCCACACGGAACACAGATACGCAGTATTTT.

At least ten counts were recorded for this clonotype. The chain is built from TRBV11-3 and TRBJ1-2; 7 bases are a match to TRBD1. The CDR3 spans 13 residues. Germline V gene sequence: CDR1 SGHNT, CDR2 YENEEA. J gave up 4 bases and V 5 bases, and 4 bases lay outside the gene matches. CDR3 DNA sequence: TGTGCCAGCAGCCAGGGGGTTATCTATGGCTACACCTTC. Protein: CASSQGVIYGYTF. The whole variable domain, filled in from reference TRBV11-3 and TRBJ1-2, reads EAGVVQSPRYKIIEKKQPVAFWCNPISGHNTLYWYLQNLGQGPELLIRYENEEAVDDSQLPKDRFSAERLKGVDSTLKIQPAELGDSAVYLCASSQGVIYGYTFGSGTRLTVV.

This clonotype has ten or more counts. The chain joins TRBV11-3 to TRBJ2-1, with D perhaps TRBD2 (5 bases). Trimming removed 4 bases from V and 7 bases from J, with 8 bases in between. Germline CDR1 SGHNT, CDR2 YENEEA. CDR3 length: 12 amino acids. The CDR3 coding sequence is TGTGCCAGCAGCTGGAGGTCGAATGAGCAGTTCTTC. This encodes CASSWRSNEQFF.

On this clonotype: This may arise from a read error, as a much more abundant clone is one base away. The V and J genes are TRBV9 and TRBJ2-7, with 15 bases lining up with TRBD2. Germline-derived CDR1 and CDR2 are SGDLS and YYNGEE. The ends lost 4 bases at V and 2 bases at J; junction bases unmatched: 4. The length of the CDR3 is 16 residues. The CDR3 reads CASSPRTSGRAYEQYF. CDR3 DNA: TGTGCCAGCAGCCCCCGGACTAGCGGGAGGGCCTACGAGCAGTACTTC.